One and the same sample provided the 29 T cell receptor beta chains below, sequenced in a study of T-cell memory formation after mild COVID-19. TCRdb re-called the 5' RACE reads with MiXCR, one entry per CDR3 protein. The sample consists of 340,000 or so distinct CDR3 sequences, under 15% of them appearing once. Material for sequencing was PBMCs or a T cell subset sorted from them (not recorded which). These receptors were collected from a man aged 18 to 29 who had mild COVID-19 (a few samples of this study predate the infection). Cell type and time point are not known.

This clonotype appeared many times. V and J are TRBV7-9 and TRBJ2-3, with TRBD2 matching over 11 bases. Losses at the gene ends were 5 bases for V and 2 bases for J; bases not matched to a gene: 3. The CDR3 loop spans 15 amino acids. From germline, CDR1 is SEHNR and CDR2 FQNEAQ (reference sequence). The CDR3 reads CASSMGLADTDTQYF. The CDR3, as DNA: TGTGCCAGCAGCATGGGACTAGCGGACACAGATACGCAGTATTTT.

This clonotype was detected a few times. This chain uses TRBV6-5 with TRBJ1-5, with a weak D call TRBD1 (5 bases). Trimming took off 6 bases at V and 2 bases at J, with 14 bases between the two ends. This CDR3 comprises 15 residues. Germline V gene data show CDR1 as MNHEY and CDR2 as SVGAGI. The CDR3 sequence: CASRPPGTGNQPQHF. DNA for the CDR3: TGTGCCAGCAGACCTCCCGGGACGGGCAATCAGCCCCAGCATTTT.

V gene TRBV7-9 combines with J gene TRBJ1-2; D perhaps matches TRBD1 (5 bases). Per germline, CDR1 SEHNR and CDR2 FQNEAQ (reference sequence). The CDR3 loop spans 15 amino acids. Trimming pared 2 bases from V and 4 bases from J, leaving 14 bases between. The CDR3 sequence is CASSLTGRTLYGYTF. In nucleotides, the CDR3 is TGTGCCAGCAGCTTAACGGGCAGGACACTCTATGGCTACACCTTC.

This clonotype appeared a few times. The CDR3 DNA sequence: TGTGCCAGCAGCTTAGCCCTGGGCAACACAGATACGCAGTATTTT. This sequence encodes CASSLALGNTDTQYF. The chain uses TRBV11-2 and TRBJ2-3; D unresolved. V lost 1 base, J lost 2 bases, and 10 bases lay in between. The CDR3 has 15 residues. Germline-derived CDR1 and CDR2 are SGHAT and FQNNGV.

The chain combines TRBV2 with TRBJ2-7; D remains ambiguous. V was cut by 0 bases and J by 4 bases, with 7 bases left in between. Germline CDR1 and CDR2: SNHLY and FYNNEI. CDR3 size: 13 residues. CDR3 sequence reads: CASSEAQAYEQYV. DNA of the CDR3: TGTGCCAGCAGTGAAGCGCAGGCATACGAGCAGTACGTC.

This clonotype was recorded a few times. V usage is TRBV5-1 and J usage is TRBJ2-5; 7 bases fit TRBD1. V gave up 3 bases and J gave up 0 bases; unmatched junction bases: 5. The CDR3 has 15 residues. Germline V CDR1 and CDR2: SGHRS, YFSETQ. CDR3 coding DNA: TGCGCCAGCAGCTCTATCGGGACAGACCAAGAGACCCAGTACTTC. It codes for CASSSIGTDQETQYF.

The gene calls are TRBV5-5 and TRBJ2-5; D gene uncertain. The CDR3 length is 13 residues. Trimming left V 5 bases short and J 5 bases short, with 13 bases between. Germline CDR1 and CDR2: SGHKS and YYEKEE (reference sequence). CDR3 protein: CASRPLLMETQYF. The CDR3 coding sequence is TGTGCCAGCAGGCCGTTGCTTATGGAGACCCAGTACTTC.

The chain combines TRBV7-9 with TRBJ1-1; TRBD1 is a possible D gene (6 bases). Trimming left V 6 bases short and J 7 bases short, with 12 bases between. Germline values: CDR1 SEHNR, CDR2 FQNEAQ (reference sequence). The CDR3 sequence is 12 residues long. The CDR3 here is CASSRYRDEAFF. CDR3 nucleotide sequence: TGTGCCAGCAGTCGATACAGGGATGAAGCTTTCTTT.

The table lists this clonotype with a few counts. The rearrangement links TRBV14 to TRBJ2-2, with 8 positions matching TRBD1. Germline trimming cut 2 bases from V and 6 bases from J; bases unmatched to any gene: 5. Germline-derived CDR1 and CDR2 are SGHDN and FVKESK. This CDR3 has 15 amino acids. CDR3 in amino acids: CASSQQGAFPGELFF. CDR3 nucleotide sequence: TGTGCCAGCAGCCAACAGGGGGCCTTTCCCGGGGAGCTGTTTTTT.

The genes are TRBV29-1 and TRBJ2-5; the match to TRBD1 covers 10 bases. Trimming cost V 7 bases and J 4 bases; bases outside gene matches: 0. This CDR3 spans 11 amino acids. Germline loops: CDR1 SQVTM, CDR2 ANQGSEA. CDR3 DNA: TGCAGCGGGGACAGGGGAGAGACCCAGTACTTC. Translating it yields CSGDRGETQYF. The entire variable domain, with the rest obtained from reference TRBV29-1 and TRBJ2-5, is as follows: SAVISQKPSRDICQRGTSLTIQCQVDSQVTMMFWYRQQPGQSLTLIATANQGSEATYESGFVIDKFPISRPNLTFSTLTVSNMSPEDSSIYLCSGDRGETQYFGPGTRLLVL.

This chain uses TRBV4-2 with TRBJ2-2, with D hard to call. The germline CDR1 and CDR2 sequences are LGHNA and YNFKEQ. The V gene lost 0 bases and the J gene lost 5 bases, with 4 bases spanning the gap. The CDR3 spans 13 residues. CDR3 coding DNA: TGTGCCAGCAGCCAAGAAGAGACCGGGGAGCTGTTTTTT. Translating gives CASSQEETGELFF.

This CDR3 is CASSSDRLLGGYTF. The CDR3 DNA sequence: TGTGCCAGCAGCTCAGACAGGTTACTCGGGGGCTACACCTTC. This rearrangement joins TRBV7-2 to TRBJ1-2; D may be TRBD1 (6 bases). Germline V gene data show CDR1 as SGHTA and CDR2 as FQGNSA. Trimming removed 4 bases from V and 8 bases from J, with 17 bases in between. CDR3 length: 14 amino acids.

This clonotype was seen more than once but under ten times. The chain carries TRBV13 and TRBJ2-5; a possible D gene is TRBD2 (5 bases). The germline V and J ends were trimmed by 5 bases and 11 bases, with 18 bases remaining between them. Germline CDR1 reads PRHDT; CDR2 reads FYEKMQ (reference sequence). The CDR3 contains 13 residues. The CDR3 DNA reads as TGTGCCAGCAGCAAGGCCGGGATAGGAAAACAGTACTTC. Translating it yields CASSKAGIGKQYF.

J is TRBJ1-5 and V is TRBV28; a possible D gene is TRBD1 (5 bases). The CDR3 covers 15 residues. The ends were cut back, 5 bases at V and 6 bases at J, with 17 bases in the middle. In germline, CDR1 is MDHEN, CDR2 SYDVKM. Here the CDR3 DNA reads TGTGCCAGCAGTACCACTGCCAGGGTGGGTCAGCCCCAGCATTTT. Its translation is CASSTTARVGQPQHF.

The sample holds a few counts of this clonotype. The rearrangement links TRBV4-2 to TRBJ1-4, with unresolved D. The germline CDR1 and CDR2 sequences are LGHNA and YNFKEQ. Trimming removed 0 bases from V and 0 bases from J, with 17 bases in between. The CDR3 length is 19 residues. CDR3 bases: TGTGCCAGCAGCCAAGAGTCGGGCATATACCATGCAACTAATGAAAAACTGTTTTTT. It specifies CASSQESGIYHATNEKLFF.

The chain couples TRBV24-1 to TRBJ2-3; D possibly uses TRBD1 or TRBD2 (5 bases each). V lost 5 bases and J lost 1, with 12 bases in between. The length of the CDR3 is 15 residues. Germline CDR1 and CDR2: KGHDR and SFDVKD. The CDR3 is CATSARGRGTDTQYF. The DNA of the CDR3 is TGTGCCACCAGTGCACGGGGCAGGGGCACAGATACGCAGTATTTT.

The V call is TRBV5-5, the J call TRBJ1-1; possible D gene TRBD1, 6 bases. The CDR3 spans 16 residues. CDR1 SGHKS and CDR2 YYEKEE come from the germline V gene (reference sequence). V dropped 1 base and J dropped 4 bases, with 17 bases sitting between them. CDR3 region: CASSLIGGGMSTEAFF. In DNA form, the CDR3 reads TGTGCCAGCAGCTTGATCGGGGGCGGGATGAGCACTGAAGCTTTCTTT. The full variable domain, rest sourced from reference TRBV5-5 and TRBJ1-1, is DAGVTQSPTHLIKTRGQQVTLRCSPISGHKSVSWYQQVLGQGPQFIFQYYEKEERGRGNFPDRFSARQFPNYSSELNVNALLLGDSALYLCASSLIGGGMSTEAFFGQGTRLTVV.

This chain joins TRBV7-3 and TRBJ2-5; TRBD1 agrees at 11 bases. The V and J ends lost 4 bases and 1 base, in that order; junction bases with no gene match: 5. Germline V gives CDR1 SGHTA, CDR2 FQGTGA. The CDR3 has 16 residues. CDR3 loop: CASSSGQGGRQETQYF. CDR3 nucleotides: TGTGCCAGCAGCTCGGGACAGGGGGGACGCCAAGAGACCCAGTACTTC. Using reference TRBV7-3 and TRBJ2-5 for the parts outside the CDR3, the full variable domain is GAGVSQTPSNKVTEKGKYVELRCDPISGHTALYWYRQSLGQGPEFLIYFQGTGAADDSGLPNDRFFAVRPEGSVSTLKIQRTERGDSAVYLCASSSGQGGRQETQYFGPGTRLLVL.

This clonotype was recorded at least ten times. The chain employs TRBV5-6 and TRBJ2-5, with 7 nucleotides matching TRBD1. Germline lookup yields CDR1 SGHDT and CDR2 YYEEEE. The trim removed 4 bases at V and 1 base at J, leaving 1 base unmatched. The CDR3 spans 13 residues. This chain's CDR3 is CASSGTVQETQYF. CDR3 nucleotide sequence: TGTGCCAGCAGCGGGACAGTCCAAGAGACCCAGTACTTC.

The sample holds many counts of this clonotype. The rearrangement links TRBV3-1 to TRBJ2-1, with 8 bases that match TRBD1. This CDR3 is built from 15 residues. Germline assignment: CDR1 LGHDT and CDR2 YNNKEL (reference sequence). V shed 4 bases, J shed 6 bases, and the junction held 8 bases outside the gene matches. CDR3 nucleotide sequence: TGTGCCAGCAGCCCCAGGGGGCCTGGGCGCAATGAGCAGTTCTTC. It is translated as CASSPRGPGRNEQFF.

V is TRBV2 and J is TRBJ2-3; 12 bases agree with TRBD2. The trim removed 4 bases at V and 1 base at J, leaving 6 bases unmatched. The length of the CDR3 is 17 residues. CDR1 is SNHLY, CDR2 FYNNEI, per germline. CDR3 in amino acids: CASSVRRLAGGTDTQYF. Written as DNA, the CDR3 is TGTGCCAGCAGTGTAAGGCGACTAGCGGGGGGCACAGATACGCAGTATTTT. Complete variable domain (other parts from reference TRBV2 and TRBJ2-3): EPEVTQTPSHQVTQMGQEVILRCVPISNHLYFYWYRQILGQKVEFLVSFYNNEISEKSEIFDDQFSVERPDGSNFTLKIRSTKLEDSAMYFCASSVRRLAGGTDTQYFGPGTRLTVL.

The rearrangement links TRBV4-1 to TRBJ2-5, with 9 bases lining up with TRBD2. Germline values: CDR1 MGHRA, CDR2 YSYEKL. This CDR3 is 15 amino acids long. Trimming cost V 1 base and J 5 bases; bases outside gene matches: 5. The CDR3 DNA is TGCGCCAGCAGCCAAGGCGGGGGGGCGGGGGAGACCCAGTACTTC. This sequence encodes CASSQGGGAGETQYF.

J is TRBJ2-7 and V is TRBV20-1; maybe TRBD2 (7 bases). Germline CDR1 reads DFQATT; CDR2 reads SNEGSKA (reference sequence). V was clipped by 2 bases and J by 5 bases, with 13 bases between them. CDR3 length equals 13 residues. This chain's CDR3 is CSARLRGADEQYV. In DNA, the CDR3 is TGCAGTGCTAGACTCCGGGGGGCCGACGAGCAGTACGTC.

J is TRBJ2-7 and V is TRBV20-1; 7 nucleotides align to TRBD1. Germline CDR1 reads DFQATT; CDR2 reads SNEGSKA (reference sequence). The CDR3 covers 13 residues. The junction had 9 bases not matched to a gene; V was cut back by 4 bases and J by 6 bases. CDR3 in DNA: TGCAGTGCTACACCGACAGGGTGGGGCGAGCAGTACTTC. Translation gives CSATPTGWGEQYF.

The chain has TRBV6-5 and TRBJ2-1; D is perhaps TRBD2 (5 bases). Germline V gene sequence: CDR1 MNHEY, CDR2 SVGAGI. This CDR3 contains 17 residues. V lost 0 bases to trimming and J lost 9 bases, with 21 bases between them. DNA of the CDR3: TGTGCCAGCAGTTACTCGCCGGATAGCGCCGGACCCATTGAGCAGTTCTTC. It is translated as CASSYSPDSAGPIEQFF.

This clonotype was detected only a few times. The chain carries TRBV12-3 or TRBV12-4 and TRBJ2-7; 11 bases match TRBD2. This CDR3 has 15 amino acids. V shed 2 bases and J 4 bases; nucleotides not matched to a gene: 4. The CDR3 DNA sequence: TGTGCCAGCAGTTTATCGGCTAGCGGGGGGTACGAGCAGTACTTC. Encoded protein: CASSLSASGGYEQYF.

The chain has TRBV14 and TRBJ2-3; TRBD2 matches 8 bases. CDR1 and CDR2 (germline): SGHDN, FVKESK. This CDR3 comprises 16 residues. V dropped 4 bases and J dropped 6; count of bases not matched to a gene: 12. The CDR3 reads CASSPLGLALMDTQYF. The CDR3 coding sequence is TGTGCCAGCAGCCCCCTCGGACTAGCCCTGATGGATACGCAGTATTTT.

This clonotype appeared a few times. This chain connects TRBV29-1 to TRBJ2-3; 12 nucleotides line up with TRBD2. The V gene's germline CDR1 is SQVTM and CDR2 ANQGSEA. With V trimmed by 7 bases and J by 0 bases, 8 bases remained unmatched. This CDR3 has 16 residues. The CDR3 sequence is CSAEGLAGYSTDTQYF. CDR3 nucleotide sequence: TGCAGCGCTGAGGGACTAGCGGGTTATAGCACAGATACGCAGTATTTT.

The V call is TRBV5-8, the J call TRBJ2-2; D gene unclear. Trimming removed 2 bases at V and 2 bases at J, with 13 bases between. Germline CDR1 and CDR2: SGHTS and YDEGEE. This CDR3 has 16 amino acids. CDR3 in DNA: TGTGCCAGCAGCTTCCGCCAGATTAGAAACACCGGGGAGCTGTTTTTT. Its translation is CASSFRQIRNTGELFF.